This TCR beta chain comes out of a study of a mutant IDH1 vaccine in newly diagnosed glioma. Study as a whole: Of treated patients, approximately 62% were men and about 38% women, averaging roughly 42 years.

This CDR3 has 15 residues. V trimming: 6 bases; J trimming: 6 bases; junction bases outside the gene matches: 9. Germline V lookup: CDR1 SNHLY, CDR2 FYNNEI. Assay used: immunoSEQ multiplex PCR; TCRdb lists only in-frame clones, some missing. Here the sample spans roughly 130,000 clones, around 80% being singletons. Documented time point: week 11, during vaccination. The investigators gave 300 ug of mutant IDH1 20-mer peptide in each vaccine dose, together with topical imiquimod. The donors had new WHO grade 3 or 4 astrocytomas; these were IDH1-mutant and ATRX-lost. Concerning this clone itself: Its antigen is not known.

The sample here was PBMCs, taken from a glioma patient whose treatment included an IDH1 peptide vaccine. The TCR originated in a middle-aged man with glioma. This sequence joins TRBV2 and TRBJ1-5; 9 nucleotides match TRBD1. CDR3 DNA sequence: TGTGCCAGCAGCTGGGGGGACAGGGAGCGTCAGCCCCAGCATTTT. Its translation is CASSWGDRERQPQHF.